Listed below are T cell receptor beta chains from one sample, sequenced in a study of CD4 T cells in relation to SARS-CoV-2 and coronaviruses. The table came from immunoSEQ multiplex PCR; TCRdb's copy has only in-frame clones and leaves some out. The sample shows some 40,000 clones, 70% to 90% of them seen only once. Sequenced material: memory CD4+ T cells from PBMCs. All receptors come from an adult with COVID-19. The CDR3 runs from the conserved cysteine through the conserved F or W. Each record gives: clone size, D gene, J gene, V gene, CDR3 length, CDR3 protein, CDR3 DNA. D genes are given only for firm matches. Only part of the rows carry a size: once, few, many, or a class if the clone is expanded.

. TRBD1 TRBJ1-5 TRBV28 15 CASKTGTGGGQPQHF TGTGCCAGTAAAACCGGGACAGGGGGTGGACAGCCCCAGCATTTT
. . TRBJ2-3 TRBV28 14 CASSSPVADGTQYF TGTGCCAGCAGTTCCCCTGTGGCAGATGGTACGCAGTATTTT
once . TRBJ2-7 TRBV7-9 11 CASSLLVEQYF TGTGCCAGCAGCTTACTCGTCGAGCAGTACTTC
. TRBD2 TRBJ2-3 TRBV5-1 14 CASSLGVAGDTQYF TGCGCCAGCAGCCTCGGGGTAGCGGGAGATACGCAGTATTTT
. TRBD2 TRBJ2-6 TRBV15 17 CATSRGRGSGGANVLTF TGTGCCACCAGCCGCGGGAGAGGGAGTGGAGGGGCCAACGTCCTGACTTTC
. . TRBJ1-6 TRBV30 14 CAWRMAGVNSPLHF TGTGCCTGGAGAATGGCAGGGGTTAATTCACCCCTCCACTTT
. . TRBJ2-5 TRBV24-1 13 CATSPGVEETQYF TGTGCCACCTCCCCAGGGGTAGAGGAGACCCAGTACTTC
. . TRBJ1-6 TRBV7-3 15 CASSLSGGYNSPLHF TGTGCCAGCAGCTTAAGCGGGGGATATAATTCACCCCTCCACTTT
. TRBD1 TRBJ2-6 TRBV5-1 18 CASSFINPDRPGANVLTF TGCGCCAGCAGCTTTATAAACCCGGACAGGCCTGGGGCCAACGTCCTGACTTTC
. . TRBJ2-3 TRBV7-9 13 CASSLVGADTQYF TGTGCCAGCAGCTTAGTCGGGGCAGATACGCAGTATTTT
few . TRBJ2-6 TRBV5-5 16 CASSPIVSSGANVLTF TGTGCCAGCAGCCCAATAGTGTCGTCTGGGGCCAACGTCCTGACTTTC
. . TRBJ2-3 TRBV5-1 15 CASKNRGVGTDTQYF TGCGCCAGCAAAAACCGGGGCGTTGGGACAGATACGCAGTATTTT
few . TRBJ2-7 TRBV18 15 CASSPEQGSTYEQYF TGTGCCAGCTCACCAGAGCAGGGAAGCACCTACGAGCAGTACTTC
. TRBD1 TRBJ2-2 TRBV28 15 CASSLFSGGNGELFF TGTGCCAGCAGTTTATTTTCAGGGGGCAACGGGGAGCTGTTTTTT
. . TRBJ2-5 TRBV7-6 12 CASSLSEETQYF TGTGCCAGCAGCTTATCCGAAGAGACCCAGTACTTC
. . TRBJ1-5 TRBV24-1 15 CATSDSGTSGQPQHF TGTGCCACCAGTGATTCCGGGACCTCAGGTCAGCCCCAGCATTTT
. . TRBJ2-7 TRBV3-1/TRBV3-2 14 CASSQVGTRNEQYF TGTGCCAGCAGCCAAGTGGGGACAAGGAACGAGCAGTACTTC
. . TRBJ1-6 TRBV19 15 CASSIDGDTHSPLHF TGTGCCAGTAGTATAGACGGTGACACACATTCACCCCTCCACTTT
. TRBD1 TRBJ1-2 TRBV28 14 CASSLVQGGHGYTF TGTGCCAGCAGTTTAGTACAGGGGGGCCATGGCTACACCTTC
. . TRBJ1-4 TRBV19 16 CASSIPATGTNEKLFF TGTGCCAGTAGTATACCTGCGACAGGAACTAATGAAAAACTGTTTTTT
. TRBD2 TRBJ2-5 TRBV5-1 14 CASRLAGGPRTQYF TGCGCCAGCCGACTAGCGGGAGGGCCTCGGACCCAGTACTTC
. . TRBJ1-1 TRBV19 13 CASSIRLDSEAFF TGTGCCAGTAGTATAAGGTTGGACAGCGAAGCTTTCTTT
once TRBD1 TRBJ2-5 TRBV9 16 CASSAGQGALKETQYF TGTGCCAGCAGCGCGGGACAGGGGGCCTTAAAAGAGACCCAGTACTTC
. TRBD1 TRBJ1-5 TRBV6-6 14 CASRTGISNQPQHF TGTGCCAGCAGGACAGGGATTAGCAATCAGCCCCAGCATTTT
. TRBD1 TRBJ1-1 TRBV7-2 14 CASSPDRGNTEAFF TGTGCCAGCAGCCCCGACAGGGGGAACACTGAAGCTTTCTTT
. . TRBJ1-5 TRBV18 16 CASSKGTPQSNQPQHF TGTGCCAGCTCCAAAGGGACACCTCAAAGCAATCAGCCCCAGCATTTT
. . TRBJ2-5 TRBV20-1 11 CSGTGQETQYF TGCAGTGGAACAGGACAAGAGACCCAGTACTTC
few TRBD1 TRBJ1-2 TRBV3-1/TRBV3-2 15 CASSHQGQDDYGYTF TGTGCCAGCAGCCACCAAGGACAGGACGACTATGGCTACACCTTC
. . TRBJ1-2 TRBV19 11 CASSISEGYTF TGTGCCAGTAGTATCTCGGAGGGCTACACCTTC
. . TRBJ2-1 TRBV7-9 16 CASSQQGLSRYNEQFF TGTGCCAGCAGCCAACAGGGTCTTTCTAGGTACAATGAGCAGTTCTTC
. TRBD1 TRBJ1-5 TRBV19 15 CASSPRGPSNQPQHF TGTGCCAGTAGTCCCAGGGGGCCGAGCAATCAGCCCCAGCATTTT
. TRBD2 TRBJ2-5 TRBV3-1/TRBV3-2 18 CASSQVLTLAGDQETQYF TGTGCCAGCAGCCAAGTCCTCACACTAGCGGGAGACCAAGAGACCCAGTACTTC
. TRBD1 TRBJ2-1 TRBV5-5 14 CASSLGTGVNEQFF TGTGCCAGCAGCTTGGGGACAGGGGTAAATGAGCAGTTCTTC
few TRBD2 TRBJ2-2 TRBV4-2 16 CASSNPLAGDTGELFF TGTGCCAGCAGCAACCCTCTAGCGGGTGACACCGGGGAGCTGTTTTTT
. . TRBJ1-4 TRBV15 16 CATSRLRRREAEKLFF TGTGCCACCAGTCGACTCCGACGGCGGGAGGCGGAAAAACTGTTTTTT
. . TRBJ2-7 TRBV15 14 CATSRDVGNYEQYF TGTGCCACCAGCAGAGATGTGGGGAACTACGAGCAGTACTTC
. . TRBJ1-6 TRBV10-3 13 CAISEPGVSTLHF TGTGCCATCAGTGAGCCGGGAGTGTCGACCCTCCACTTT
. . TRBJ2-2 TRBV7-9 16 CASSLDGGTNTGELFF TGTGCCAGCAGCTTAGATGGCGGGACTAACACCGGGGAGCTGTTTTTT
few TRBD1 TRBJ1-2 TRBV2 14 CASSRQGANYGYTF TGTGCCAGCAGTCGACAGGGCGCGAACTATGGCTACACCTTC
few TRBD2 TRBJ2-1 TRBV6-4 16 CASSDSAGGGRNEQFF TGTGCCAGCAGTGACTCGGCGGGAGGGGGCCGGAATGAGCAGTTCTTC
. . TRBJ1-5 TRBV4-2 17 CASSQEGGGYSNQPQHF TGTGCCAGCAGCCAAGAGGGGGGTGGGTATAGCAATCAGCCCCAGCATTTT
. . TRBJ1-2 TRBV28 16 CASSFLGGGGGYGYTF TGTGCCAGCAGTTTCTTGGGGGGAGGGGGTGGCTATGGCTACACCTTC
. TRBD1 TRBJ1-1 TRBV4-2 15 CASSHRGTGNTEAFF TGTGCCAGCAGCCACCGCGGGACAGGGAACACTGAAGCTTTCTTT
. . TRBJ2-3 TRBV7-2 13 CASSLSSTDTQYF TGTGCCAGCAGCTTGTCGAGCACAGATACGCAGTATTTT
. . TRBJ2-3 TRBV4-1 14 CASSQLLGTDTQYF TGCGCCAGCAGCCAATTGTTGGGGACAGATACGCAGTATTTT
. . TRBJ1-5 TRBV6-2/TRBV6-3 14 CASSYPGRYQPQHF TGTGCCAGCAGTTACCCGGGCCGTTATCAGCCCCAGCATTTT
. TRBD1 TRBJ1-5 TRBV9 15 CASSGGTVSNQPQHF TGTGCCAGCAGCGGAGGGACAGTTAGCAATCAGCCCCAGCATTTT
. . TRBJ1-1 TRBV19 14 CASTNTWGAPKAFF TGTGCCAGTACTAATACGTGGGGGGCGCCTAAAGCTTTCTTT
. . TRBJ1-5 TRBV14 13 CASSQGINQPQHF TGTGCCAGCAGCCAAGGGATCAATCAGCCCCAGCATTTT
few . TRBJ1-1 TRBV30 12 CAWRDEGTEAFF TGTGCCTGGAGGGATGAGGGAACTGAAGCTTTCTTT
. TRBD2 TRBJ2-5 TRBV6-5 15 CASSRGTSGIETQYF TGTGCCAGCAGTAGGGGGACTAGCGGGATTGAGACCCAGTACTTC
. TRBD1 TRBJ2-1 TRBV5-4 16 CASSLGGTDRAHEQFF TGTGCCAGCAGCTTGGGTGGGACGGACAGGGCGCATGAGCAGTTCTTC
. TRBD1 TRBJ2-1 TRBV11-2 15 CASSFTTGTGNEQFF TGTGCCAGCAGCTTCACTACCGGGACAGGCAATGAGCAGTTCTTC